The 26 T cell receptor beta chains listed next were all sequenced from one sample in a study of Tregs in tolerant kidney transplant recipients. TCRdb's copy holds only in-frame clones and misses some; the assay was immunoSEQ multiplex PCR. In the table there are 200,000 to 300,000 clones, around 81% of which are singletons. Source material: CD4+ T cells from blood. The receptors were gathered from a human donor in good health.

The DNA for the CDR3 is TGCGCCAGCAGCTTAGACATTCCTAACTACGAGCAGTACTTC. Residues: CASSLDIPNYEQYF. The rearrangement uses TRBV5-1 and TRBJ2-7; D ambiguous. Germline values: CDR1 SGHRS, CDR2 YFSETQ. The CDR3 runs 14 residues. The V end lost 2 bases, the J end lost 3 bases, and 12 bases lay between the germline ends.

The chain combines TRBV2 with TRBJ1-5; D is uncertain. This CDR3 has 13 residues. Between the trimmed V and J ends, which lost 4 bases and 0 bases, there was a span of 4 bases. Germline lookup yields CDR1 SNHLY and CDR2 FYNNEI. CDR3 bases: TGTGCCAGCAGTGGAAGTAGCAATCAGCCCCAGCATTTT. Translation gives CASSGSSNQPQHF.

The chain uses TRBV19 and TRBJ1-4, with TRBD1 matching over 7 bases. The CDR3 is 14 amino acids. V gave up 2 bases and J gave up 8 bases; unmatched junction bases: 5. CDR1 is LNHDA, CDR2 SQIVND, per germline (reference sequence). CDR3 DNA sequence: TGTGCCAGTAGTATACGCAGGGGGGCGGAAAAACTGTTTTTT. It codes for CASSIRRGAEKLFF.

The rearrangement links TRBV7-9 to TRBJ2-5; D ambiguous. The CDR3 is 15 amino acids. The V gene's germline CDR1 is SEHNR and CDR2 FQNEAQ (reference sequence). Between the trimmed V and J ends, which lost 5 bases and 2 bases, there was a span of 15 bases. The CDR3 loop is CASSPRRLGQETQYF. The CDR3 DNA sequence: TGTGCCAGCAGCCCGAGGCGGCTCGGGCAAGAGACCCAGTACTTC.

V gene TRBV7-2 combines with J gene TRBJ2-7; possibly TRBD2 for D (5 bases). Trimming left V 6 bases short and J 0 bases short, with 12 bases between. The length of the CDR3 is 14 residues. CDR1 and CDR2 (germline): SGHTA, FQGNSA. The CDR3 region is CASRRRTGSYEQYF. Here the CDR3 DNA reads TGTGCCAGCAGGAGGAGGACGGGCTCCTACGAGCAGTACTTC.

This clone was picked up a small number of times. V usage is TRBV5-1 and J usage is TRBJ2-7; D is ambiguous. V gave up 0 bases and J gave up 2 bases, with 9 bases separating them. The CDR3 sequence is 14 residues long. Per the germline V gene, CDR1 is SGHRS and CDR2 is YFSETQ. In nucleotides, the CDR3 is TGCGCCAGCAGCTTGGTCGTGTCGCCCTACGAGCAGTACTTC. Translated: CASSLVVSPYEQYF.

V usage is TRBV5-1 and J usage is TRBJ2-1, with 11 bases lining up with TRBD2. V shed 5 bases and J 2 bases; nucleotides not matched to a gene: 6. The CDR3 is 16 amino acids. The germline V gene encodes CDR1 SGHRS and CDR2 YFSETQ. Here the CDR3 DNA reads TGCGCCAGCAGTTACCAACTAGCGGGAGCCTACAATGAGCAGTTCTTC. Its protein is CASSYQLAGAYNEQFF.

The V and J genes are TRBV6-5 and TRBJ1-1; TRBD1 matches 10 bases. With V trimmed by 6 bases and J by 5 bases, 3 bases remained unmatched. Germline V gene lookup returns CDR1 MNHEY and CDR2 SVGAGI. This CDR3 has 13 amino acids. Here the CDR3 reads CASRTGGRTEAFF. The CDR3 coding sequence is TGTGCCAGCAGGACAGGGGGCAGGACTGAAGCTTTCTTT.

This chain links TRBV10-3 with TRBJ2-3; D is ambiguous. V lost 4 bases and J 2 bases, leaving 10 bases between the germline ends. Looked up from germline, CDR1 is ENHRY and CDR2 is SYGVKD. The CDR3 totals 14 residues. CDR3 sequence (DNA): TGTGCCATCAGTGTTGGTCCGATCACAGATACGCAGTATTTT. This translates into CAISVGPITDTQYF.

This chain links TRBV7-6 with TRBJ2-3; D could derive from TRBD1 or TRBD2 (5 bases each). Looked up from germline, CDR1 is SGHVS and CDR2 is FNYEAQ. Trimming shortened V by 2 bases and J by 1 base, and 16 bases separated the two germline ends. This CDR3 spans 17 amino acids. The CDR3 nucleotides read TGTGCCAGCAGCTTAAATCCCGCCGGGACCCGCACAGATACGCAGTATTTT. The encoded protein is CASSLNPAGTRTDTQYF.

This chain joins TRBV18 and TRBJ2-7, with 7 bases aligning to TRBD2. After removal of 2 bases from V and 5 bases from J, the junction contained 9 bases not matched to a gene. The CDR3 is 15 residues long. The germline V gene has CDR1 KGHSH and CDR2 LQKENI. The CDR3: CASSPGLGRVHEQYF. CDR3 nucleotides: TGTGCCAGCTCACCAGGACTAGGGAGGGTGCACGAGCAGTACTTC. The entire variable domain, with the rest obtained from reference TRBV18 and TRBJ2-7, is as follows: NAGVMQNPRHLVRRRGQEARLRCSPMKGHSHVYWYRQLPEEGLKFMVYLQKENIIDESGMPKERFSAEFPKEGPSILRIQQVVRGDSAAYFCASSPGLGRVHEQYFGPGTRLTVT.

V usage is TRBV9 and J usage is TRBJ2-7; 12 bases agree with TRBD2. The CDR3 covers 16 residues. V gave up 0 bases and J gave up 5 bases; unmatched junction bases: 6. Germline CDR1 SGDLS, CDR2 YYNGEE. CDR3: CASSVVASGRANEQYF. DNA for the CDR3: TGTGCCAGCAGCGTAGTAGCTAGCGGGAGGGCCAACGAGCAGTACTTC.

The chain carries TRBV2 and TRBJ2-1; TRBD2 aligns across 15 bases. V gave up 3 bases and J gave up 6 bases; unmatched junction bases: 9. This CDR3 spans 18 amino acids. Germline V lookup: CDR1 SNHLY, CDR2 FYNNEI. CDR3 protein: CASSDPGLAGGDSNEQFF. DNA for the CDR3: TGTGCCAGCAGTGATCCCGGACTAGCGGGAGGGGATAGCAATGAGCAGTTCTTC.

The chain has TRBV5-1 and TRBJ2-1; 7 nucleotides line up with TRBD2. Germline CDR1 SGHRS, CDR2 YFSETQ. The CDR3 consists of 15 residues. The J segment lost 4 bases and the V segment lost 3 bases, leaving 7 bases of the junction unmatched. The CDR3 region is CASSWSVGGYNEQFF. In DNA form, the CDR3 reads TGCGCCAGCAGCTGGTCAGTGGGGGGGTACAATGAGCAGTTCTTC.

In this sample, this clone turned up once. The chain uses TRBV7-3 and TRBJ2-5; 7 positions agree with TRBD1. The CDR3 contains 19 residues. The germline V gene encodes CDR1 SGHTA and CDR2 FQGTGA. Trimming at V came to 5 bases and at J to 2 bases, leaving 20 bases not matched to a gene. This chain's CDR3 is CASSPLVGQTSRGQETQYF. The DNA of the CDR3 is TGTGCCAGCAGCCCATTGGTGGGACAGACCTCCCGTGGGCAAGAGACCCAGTACTTC.

The chain joins TRBV10-3 to TRBJ2-1; 7 positions match TRBD2. Germline CDR1 is ENHRY and CDR2 is SYGVKD. J gave up 5 bases and V 5 bases, and 9 bases lay outside the gene matches. This CDR3 has 15 amino acids. The CDR3 sequence is CAISTGGSRNNEQFF. In nucleotides, the CDR3 is TGTGCCATCAGTACGGGCGGGAGTAGGAACAATGAGCAGTTCTTC.

V gene TRBV4-2 combines with J gene TRBJ1-2; 9 bases match TRBD1. Per germline, CDR1 LGHNA and CDR2 YNFKEQ. V gave up 0 bases and J gave up 6 bases; unmatched junction bases: 11. The CDR3 totals 17 residues. The CDR3 is CASSQDERTGGPNGYTF. CDR3 nucleotides: TGTGCCAGCAGCCAAGACGAGCGTACAGGGGGCCCCAATGGCTACACCTTC.

This clone showed up just a few times. The rearrangement uses TRBV27 and TRBJ1-4; D may be TRBD1 (5 bases). The CDR3 extends over 16 amino acids. Germline V lookup: CDR1 MNHEY, CDR2 SMNVEV (reference sequence). Trimming shortened V by 0 bases and J by 7 bases, and 15 bases separated the two germline ends. The CDR3 here is CASSLSGRGTSEKLFF. For the CDR3, the DNA is TGTGCCAGCAGTTTATCCGGGAGGGGAACGAGTGAAAAACTGTTTTTT.

The V and J genes are TRBV5-1 and TRBJ1-6; TRBD1 aligns across 7 bases. The CDR3 consists of 14 residues. The germline CDR1 and CDR2 sequences are SGHRS and YFSETQ. The junction had 3 bases not matched to a gene; V was cut back by 4 bases and J by 5 bases. The CDR3 nucleotides read TGCGCCAGCAGCGCGGGACAGAATAATTCACCCCTCCACTTT. This codes for CASSAGQNNSPLHF.

This chain uses TRBV2 with TRBJ2-6; D call uncertain. Trimming stripped 6 bases from V and 2 bases from J, with 14 bases between. CDR3 length: 16 residues. CDR1 SNHLY and CDR2 FYNNEI come from the germline V gene. CDR3: CASSPRPSTGANVLTF. As DNA, the CDR3 is TGTGCCAGCAGCCCCCGGCCCAGTACTGGGGCCAACGTCCTGACTTTC. Full variable domain (outside the CDR3, taken from reference TRBV2 and TRBJ2-6): EPEVTQTPSHQVTQMGQEVILRCVPISNHLYFYWYRQILGQKVEFLVSFYNNEISEKSEIFDDQFSVERPDGSNFTLKIRSTKLEDSAMYFCASSPRPSTGANVLTFGAGSRLTVL.

This rearrangement joins TRBV7-2 to TRBJ2-2; D is unresolved. The CDR3 loop spans 13 amino acids. V gave up 4 bases and J gave up 0 bases, with 3 bases separating them. Germline lookup yields CDR1 SGHTA and CDR2 FQGNSA. The CDR3 nucleotides read TGTGCCAGCAGCTACACGAACACCGGGGAGCTGTTTTTT. This gives the protein CASSYTNTGELFF.

The J gene is TRBJ1-2, the V gene TRBV2; D is uncertain. Germline CDR1 SNHLY, CDR2 FYNNEI. Trimming removed 5 bases at V and 8 bases at J, with 18 bases between. The CDR3 spans 14 residues. In nucleotides, the CDR3 is TGTGCCAGCAGTTCCCGGACTACCCTTGGCGGCTACACCTTC. It translates to CASSSRTTLGGYTF.

Worth noting for this clone: The sample holds other DNA sequences that translate to the same CDR3. The chain carries TRBV9 and TRBJ1-2; perhaps TRBD1 as D (5 bases). Trimming shortened V by 0 bases and J by 6 bases, and 24 bases separated the two germline ends. The CDR3 has 18 amino acids. Germline-derived CDR1 and CDR2 are SGDLS and YYNGEE. CDR3 nucleotides: TGTGCCAGCAGCGTAGCGGGTCGTCCCGGGACGGAGCCGGATGGCTACACCTTC. The encoded protein is CASSVAGRPGTEPDGYTF.

The chain combines TRBV6-5 with TRBJ1-1; 7 positions match TRBD1. J gave up 4 bases and V 6 bases, and 5 bases lay outside the gene matches. This CDR3 spans 13 amino acids. Germline CDR1 reads MNHEY; CDR2 reads SVGAGI. The CDR3 sequence is CASRMTGSTEAFF. CDR3 nucleotide sequence: TGTGCCAGCAGAATGACAGGGAGCACTGAAGCTTTCTTT.

The rearrangement uses TRBV2 and TRBJ2-4; D gene ambiguous. With 6 bases removed from V and 3 bases from J, the gap between germline ends came to 9 bases. Germline CDR1 and CDR2: SNHLY and FYNNEI. The CDR3 consists of 13 residues. CDR3 sequence: CASSGDGKNIQYF. The CDR3 DNA sequence: TGTGCCAGCAGCGGTGACGGCAAAAACATTCAGTACTTC.

Only one count was recorded for this clone. The chain links TRBV2 to TRBJ1-2; D might be TRBD1 (6 bases). Germline lookup yields CDR1 SNHLY and CDR2 FYNNEI. Trimming shortened V by 3 bases and J by 3 bases, and 11 bases separated the two germline ends. CDR3 size: 14 residues. CDR3 in amino acids: CASSDRQAYYGYTF. The CDR3 region has the DNA TGTGCCAGCAGTGACCGACAGGCGTACTATGGCTACACCTTC.